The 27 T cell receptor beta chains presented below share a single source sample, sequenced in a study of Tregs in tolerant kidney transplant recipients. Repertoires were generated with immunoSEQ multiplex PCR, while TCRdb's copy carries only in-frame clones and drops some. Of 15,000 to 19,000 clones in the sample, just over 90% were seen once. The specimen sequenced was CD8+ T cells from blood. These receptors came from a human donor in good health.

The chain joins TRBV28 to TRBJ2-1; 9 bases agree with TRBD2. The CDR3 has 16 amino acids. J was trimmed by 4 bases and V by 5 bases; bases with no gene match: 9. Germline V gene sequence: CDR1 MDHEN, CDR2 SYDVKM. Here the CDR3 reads CASSAWTSVTYNEQFF. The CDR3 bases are TGTGCCAGCAGTGCCTGGACTAGCGTTACTTACAATGAGCAGTTCTTC.

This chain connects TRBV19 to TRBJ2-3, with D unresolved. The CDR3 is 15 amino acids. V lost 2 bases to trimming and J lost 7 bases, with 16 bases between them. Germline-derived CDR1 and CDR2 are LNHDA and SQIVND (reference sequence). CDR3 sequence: CASSILVGSWNTQYF. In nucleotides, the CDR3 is TGTGCCAGTAGTATATTAGTGGGGTCATGGAATACGCAGTATTTT.

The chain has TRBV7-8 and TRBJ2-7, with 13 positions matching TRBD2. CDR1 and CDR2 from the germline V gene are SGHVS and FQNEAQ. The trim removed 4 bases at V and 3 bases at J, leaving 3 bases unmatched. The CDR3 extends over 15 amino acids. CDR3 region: CASSWTSGSYYEQYF. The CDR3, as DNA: TGTGCCAGCAGCTGGACTAGCGGGAGTTACTACGAGCAGTACTTC.

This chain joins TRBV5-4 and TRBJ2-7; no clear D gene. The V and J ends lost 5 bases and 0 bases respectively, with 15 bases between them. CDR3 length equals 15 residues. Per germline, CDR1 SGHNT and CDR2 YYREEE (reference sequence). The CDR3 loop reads CASSPRPPRSYEQYF. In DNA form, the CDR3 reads TGTGCCAGCAGTCCCCGGCCCCCGCGCTCCTACGAGCAGTACTTC.

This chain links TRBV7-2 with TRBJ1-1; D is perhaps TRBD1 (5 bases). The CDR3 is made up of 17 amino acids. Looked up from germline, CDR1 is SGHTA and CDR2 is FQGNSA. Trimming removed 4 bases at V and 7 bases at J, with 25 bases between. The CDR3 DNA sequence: TGTGCCAGCAGCTCAAGAAGAGGGGCAGGATCTTCCTATGAAGCTTTCTTT. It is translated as CASSSRRGAGSSYEAFF.

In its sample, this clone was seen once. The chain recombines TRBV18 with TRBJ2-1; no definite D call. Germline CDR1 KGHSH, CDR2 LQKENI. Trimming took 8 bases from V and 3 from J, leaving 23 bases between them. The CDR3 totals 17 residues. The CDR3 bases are TGTGCCAGCCACGACATCGGCCGGGTAGCAGGCTACAATGAGCAGTTCTTC. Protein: CASHDIGRVAGYNEQFF.

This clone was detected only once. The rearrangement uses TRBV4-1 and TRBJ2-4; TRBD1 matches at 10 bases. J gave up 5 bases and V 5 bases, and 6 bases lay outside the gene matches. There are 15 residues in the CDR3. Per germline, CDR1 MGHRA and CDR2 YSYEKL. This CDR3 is CASSSPGTGENIQYF. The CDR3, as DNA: TGCGCCAGCAGCTCCCCCGGGACAGGGGAAAACATTCAGTACTTC.

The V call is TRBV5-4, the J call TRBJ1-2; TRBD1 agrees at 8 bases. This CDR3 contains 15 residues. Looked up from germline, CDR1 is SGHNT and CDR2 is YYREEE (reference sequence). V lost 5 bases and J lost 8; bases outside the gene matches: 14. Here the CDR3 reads CASSSKPGGAPGYTF. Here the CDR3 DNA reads TGTGCCAGCAGTTCTAAGCCAGGGGGCGCCCCCGGCTACACCTTC.

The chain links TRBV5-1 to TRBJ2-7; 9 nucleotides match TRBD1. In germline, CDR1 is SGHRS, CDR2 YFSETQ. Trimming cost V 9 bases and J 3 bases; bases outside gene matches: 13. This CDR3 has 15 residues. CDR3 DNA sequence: TGCGCCACCCGTACCGGGACAGGGCGAATCTACGAGCAGTACTTC. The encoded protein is CATRTGTGRIYEQYF.

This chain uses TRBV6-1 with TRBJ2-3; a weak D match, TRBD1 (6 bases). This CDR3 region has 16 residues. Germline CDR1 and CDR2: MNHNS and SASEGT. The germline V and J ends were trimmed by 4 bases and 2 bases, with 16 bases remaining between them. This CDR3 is CASSAHRDTITDTQYF. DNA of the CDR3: TGTGCCAGCAGTGCCCACCGGGACACCATCACAGATACGCAGTATTTT.

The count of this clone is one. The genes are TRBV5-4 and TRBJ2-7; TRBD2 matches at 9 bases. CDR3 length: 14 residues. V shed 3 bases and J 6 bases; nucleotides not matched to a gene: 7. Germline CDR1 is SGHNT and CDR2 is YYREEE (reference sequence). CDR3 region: CASSYSGSKFEQYF. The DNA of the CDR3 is TGTGCCAGCAGCTATAGCGGGAGTAAATTCGAGCAGTACTTC.

Here the CDR3 reads CASSMATNTEAFF. The CDR3 nucleotides are TGTGCCAGTAGTATGGCAACGAACACTGAAGCTTTCTTT. The rearrangement joins TRBV19 to TRBJ1-1, with D unclear. V was shortened by 3 bases and J by 1 base, with 6 bases between the two germline ends. Germline loops: CDR1 LNHDA, CDR2 SQIVND (reference sequence). The CDR3 totals 13 residues.

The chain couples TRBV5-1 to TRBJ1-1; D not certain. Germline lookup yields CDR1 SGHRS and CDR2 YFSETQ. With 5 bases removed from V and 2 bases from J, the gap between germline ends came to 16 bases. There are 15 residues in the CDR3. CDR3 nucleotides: TGCGCCAGCAGTTTCGATCTGGGCCTTAACACTGAAGCTTTCTTT. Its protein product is CASSFDLGLNTEAFF.

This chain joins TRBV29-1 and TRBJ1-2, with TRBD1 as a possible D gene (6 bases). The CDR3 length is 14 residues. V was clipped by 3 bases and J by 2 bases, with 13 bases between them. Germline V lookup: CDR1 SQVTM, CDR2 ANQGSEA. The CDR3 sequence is CSVDLGGNNYGYTF. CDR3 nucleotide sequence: TGCAGCGTTGACTTAGGGGGGAACAACTATGGCTACACCTTC. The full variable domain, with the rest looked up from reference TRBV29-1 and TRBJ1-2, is SAVISQKPSRDICQRGTSLTIQCQVDSQVTMMFWYRQQPGQSLTLIATANQGSEATYESGFVIDKFPISRPNLTFSTLTVSNMSPEDSSIYLCSVDLGGNNYGYTFGSGTRLTVV.

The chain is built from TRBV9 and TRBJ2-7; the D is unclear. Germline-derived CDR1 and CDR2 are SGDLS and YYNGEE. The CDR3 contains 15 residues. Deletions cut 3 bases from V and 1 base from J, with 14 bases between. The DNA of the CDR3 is TGTGCCAGCAGCGAGTCCCCGAGTTCGTCCTACGAGCAGTACTTC. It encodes CASSESPSSSYEQYF. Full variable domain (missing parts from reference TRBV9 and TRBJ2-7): DSGVTQTPKHLITATGQRVTLRCSPRSGDLSVYWYQQSLDQGLQFLIQYYNGEERAKGNILERFSAQQFPDLHSELNLSSLELGDSALYFCASSESPSSSYEQYFGPGTRLTVT.

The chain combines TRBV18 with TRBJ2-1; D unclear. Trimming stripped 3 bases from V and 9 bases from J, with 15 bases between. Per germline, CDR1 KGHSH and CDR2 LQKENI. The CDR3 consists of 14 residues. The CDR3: CASSPPQVPSEQFF. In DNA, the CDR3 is TGTGCCAGCTCACCCCCCCAGGTCCCTTCTGAGCAGTTCTTC.

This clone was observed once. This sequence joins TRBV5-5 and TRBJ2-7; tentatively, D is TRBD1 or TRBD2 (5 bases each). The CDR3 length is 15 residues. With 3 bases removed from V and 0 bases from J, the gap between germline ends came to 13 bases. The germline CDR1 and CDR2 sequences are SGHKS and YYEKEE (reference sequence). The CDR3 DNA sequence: TGTGCCAGCAGCTGGACCGGGACGAGCTCCTACGAGCAGTACTTC. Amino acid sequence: CASSWTGTSSYEQYF.

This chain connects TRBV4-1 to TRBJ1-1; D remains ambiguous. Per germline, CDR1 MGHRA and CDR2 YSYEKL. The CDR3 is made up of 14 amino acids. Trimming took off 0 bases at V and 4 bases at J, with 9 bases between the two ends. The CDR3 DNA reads TGCGCCAGCAGCCAAGAAGGGTTTCGCACTGAAGCTTTCTTT. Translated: CASSQEGFRTEAFF.

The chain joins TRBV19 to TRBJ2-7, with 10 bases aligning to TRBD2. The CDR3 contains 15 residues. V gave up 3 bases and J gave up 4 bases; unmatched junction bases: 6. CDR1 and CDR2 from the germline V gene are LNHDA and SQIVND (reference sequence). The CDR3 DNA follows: TGTGCCAGTAGTATTGGACTAGCGGAGAGGTACGAGCAGTACTTC. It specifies CASSIGLAERYEQYF.

CDR3: CATSRVGALYEQYF. The CDR3, as DNA: TGTGCCACCAGCAGAGTTGGCGCCCTCTACGAGCAGTACTTC. The V gene is TRBV15, the J gene TRBJ2-7; no definite D call. The CDR3 extends over 14 amino acids. Trimming cost V 1 base and J 3 bases, with 10 bases left between them. The germline V gene has CDR1 LNHNV and CDR2 YYDKDF (reference sequence).

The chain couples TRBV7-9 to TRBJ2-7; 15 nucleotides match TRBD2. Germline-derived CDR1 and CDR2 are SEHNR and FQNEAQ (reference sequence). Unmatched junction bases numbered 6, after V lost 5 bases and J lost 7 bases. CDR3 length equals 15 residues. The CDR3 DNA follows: TGTGCCAGCAGCCCAGGGACTAGCGGGGGGCAAGAGCAGTACTTC. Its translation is CASSPGTSGGQEQYF.

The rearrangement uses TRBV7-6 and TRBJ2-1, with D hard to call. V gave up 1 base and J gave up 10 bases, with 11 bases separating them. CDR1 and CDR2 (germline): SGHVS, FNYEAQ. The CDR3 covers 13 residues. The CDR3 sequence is CASSLGGSLEQFF. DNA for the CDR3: TGTGCCAGCAGCTTAGGTGGCTCCTTGGAGCAGTTCTTC.

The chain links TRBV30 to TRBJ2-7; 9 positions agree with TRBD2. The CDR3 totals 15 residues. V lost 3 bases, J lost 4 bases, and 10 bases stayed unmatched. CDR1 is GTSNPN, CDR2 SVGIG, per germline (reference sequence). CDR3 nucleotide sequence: TGTGCCTGGAGCGATGGGGCGGGAGGGCCTTACGAGCAGTACTTC. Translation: CAWSDGAGGPYEQYF. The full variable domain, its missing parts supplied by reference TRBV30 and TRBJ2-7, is SQTIHQWPATLVQPVGSPLSLECTVEGTSNPNLYWYRQAAGRGLQLLFYSVGIGQISSEVPQNLSASRPQDRQFILSSKKLLLSDSGFYLCAWSDGAGGPYEQYFGPGTRLTVT.

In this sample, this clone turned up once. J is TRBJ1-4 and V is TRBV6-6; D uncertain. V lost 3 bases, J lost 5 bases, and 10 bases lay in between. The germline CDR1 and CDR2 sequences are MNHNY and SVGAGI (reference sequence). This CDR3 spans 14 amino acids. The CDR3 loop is CASSYFKGNEKLFF. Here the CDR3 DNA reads TGTGCCAGCAGTTATTTTAAAGGGAATGAAAAACTGTTTTTT.

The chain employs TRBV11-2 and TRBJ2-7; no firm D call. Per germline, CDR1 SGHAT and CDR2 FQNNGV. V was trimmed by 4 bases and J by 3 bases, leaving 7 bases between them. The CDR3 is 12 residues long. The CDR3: CASSSAIYEQYF. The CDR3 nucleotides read TGTGCCAGCAGCTCAGCGATCTACGAGCAGTACTTC.

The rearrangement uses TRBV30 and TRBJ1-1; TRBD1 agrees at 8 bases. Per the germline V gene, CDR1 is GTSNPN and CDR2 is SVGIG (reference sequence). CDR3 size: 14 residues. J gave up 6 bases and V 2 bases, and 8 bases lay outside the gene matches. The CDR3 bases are TGTGCCTGGAGTAGACAGGGGTTAATCGCTGAAGCTTTCTTT. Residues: CAWSRQGLIAEAFF.

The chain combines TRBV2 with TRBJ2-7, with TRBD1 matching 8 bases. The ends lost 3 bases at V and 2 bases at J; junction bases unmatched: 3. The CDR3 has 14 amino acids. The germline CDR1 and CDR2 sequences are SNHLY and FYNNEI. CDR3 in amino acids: CASSEGTGPYEQYF. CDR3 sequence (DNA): TGTGCCAGCAGTGAGGGGACAGGCCCCTACGAGCAGTACTTC.